The rows below give T cell receptor beta chains drawn from one sample of a study of technical replicates of blood from several donors. Sequencing used immunoSEQ multiplex PCR; TCRdb keeps in-frame clones, though not all of them. This sample has some 87,000 clones, with 96% found just once. Sequenced input: T cells isolated from PBMCs. Source of these receptors: a human donor in good health. Each CDR3 is given with its conserved first and last residue. A D gene is named only where the DNA matches it firmly. Size values are once, few and many counts, or a class for expanded clones, and some rows have none.

-	TRBJ1-5	TRBV19	-	CASSRGLRNQPQHF	TGTGCCAGTAGCCGGGGTCTTCGCAATCAGCCCCAGCATTTT
-	TRBJ2-7	TRBV4-1	TRBD2	CASSQGLAGGVKSYEQYF	TGCGCCAGCAGCCAGGGACTAGCGGGAGGGGTAAAGTCCTACGAGCAGTACTTC
-	TRBJ1-2	TRBV14	-	CASSQGGYGYTF	TGTGCCAGCAGCCAGGGGGGATATGGCTACACCTTC
once	TRBJ1-1	TRBV25-1	TRBD1	CASSDWTGGLTEAFF	TGTGCCAGCAGTGATTGGACAGGGGGGTTGACTGAAGCTTTCTTT
-	TRBJ2-5	TRBV11-3	-	CASSLGVGEETQYF	TGTGCCAGCAGCTTAGGCGTGGGAGAAGAGACCCAGTACTTC
-	TRBJ1-1	TRBV18	-	CASSTDSTEAFF	TGTGCCAGCTCAACGGACAGCACTGAAGCTTTCTTT
once	TRBJ1-2	TRBV19	TRBD1	CASKGDRERRGYTF	TGTGCCAGTAAAGGAGACAGGGAGAGAAGAGGCTACACCTTC
few	TRBJ1-1	TRBV5-8	-	CASSLDPGPEAFF	TGTGCCAGCAGTCTGGACCCAGGGCCTGAAGCTTTCTTT
-	TRBJ1-1	TRBV4-3	TRBD1	CASSQEGTGGAFF	TGCGCCAGCAGCCAAGAGGGGACAGGGGGAGCTTTCTTT
-	TRBJ1-2	TRBV29-1	TRBD1	CSVEDRQGASYGYTF	TGCAGCGTTGAAGATCGACAGGGGGCATCCTATGGCTACACCTTC
-	TRBJ2-1	TRBV9	-	CASSVSGRSYNEQFF	TGTGCCAGCAGCGTATCGGGGAGGAGTTACAATGAGCAGTTCTTC
-	TRBJ2-7	TRBV6-5	-	CASSQRLVDEYEQYF	TGTGCCAGCAGTCAAAGACTAGTGGATGAGTACGAGCAGTACTTC
-	TRBJ2-7	TRBV5-1	TRBD1	CASRWGQDGEQYF	TGCGCCAGCAGATGGGGACAGGACGGCGAGCAGTACTTC
-	TRBJ2-2	TRBV4-3	-	CASSQRLNTGELFF	TGCGCCAGCAGCCAAAGACTGAACACCGGGGAGCTGTTTTTT
once	TRBJ1-4	TRBV10-3	-	CAISESAFNEKLFF	TGTGCCATCAGTGAGAGCGCCTTTAATGAAAAACTGTTTTTT
-	TRBJ1-5	TRBV29-1	-	CSVRPTVNQPQHF	TGCAGCGTCCGGCCGACTGTGAATCAGCCCCAGCATTTT
-	TRBJ1-5	TRBV28	-	CASSLGSQPQHF	TGTGCCAGCAGTTTGGGGAGTCAGCCCCAGCATTTT
-	TRBJ2-5	TRBV15	-	CATSRDGNRIGETQYF	TGTGCCACCAGCAGAGATGGAAACAGGATAGGAGAGACCCAGTACTTC
-	TRBJ1-5	TRBV19	TRBD1	CASSPRQGGHNQPQHF	TGTGCCAGTAGTCCCCGGCAGGGGGGCCATAATCAGCCCCAGCATTTT
-	TRBJ1-1	TRBV9	-	CASSSGAMGRQNTEAFF	TGTGCCAGCAGCTCAGGTGCTATGGGCCGGCAGAACACTGAAGCTTTCTTT
-	TRBJ2-2	TRBV7-3	-	CASSLTRDSTGELFF	TGTGCCAGCAGCTTAACCAGGGATAGCACCGGGGAGCTGTTTTTT
-	TRBJ2-7	TRBV4-2	-	CASSQVREVVEQYF	TGTGCCAGCAGCCAAGTAAGAGAGGTAGTCGAGCAGTACTTC
-	TRBJ2-5	TRBV11-3	TRBD1	CASMRTGRETQYF	TGTGCCAGCATGAGGACAGGACGAGAGACCCAGTACTTC
-	TRBJ1-2	TRBV5-6	-	CASSLGQATNYGYTF	TGTGCCAGCAGCTTGGGACAGGCCACAAACTATGGCTACACCTTC
-	TRBJ2-2	TRBV18	TRBD2	CASSPGTSGRRTGELFF	TGTGCCAGCTCACCAGGGACTAGCGGGAGAAGGACCGGGGAGCTGTTTTTT
-	TRBJ1-2	TRBV6-1	-	CASRRTASLYGYTF	TGTGCCAGCAGGCGGACAGCTTCACTCTATGGCTACACCTTC
once	TRBJ1-1	TRBV14	-	CASSIALNTEAFF	TGTGCCAGCAGCATCGCGTTGAACACTGAAGCTTTCTTT
-	TRBJ1-1	TRBV6-6	-	CASSYSRYSNTEAFF	TGTGCCAGCAGTTACTCGAGGTATTCGAACACTGAAGCTTTCTTT
-	TRBJ2-3	TRBV10-3	-	CAITDPLDSPSTDTQYF	TGTGCCATCACCGACCCTTTGGACAGTCCTAGCACAGATACGCAGTATTTT
-	TRBJ2-5	TRBV11-3	-	CASSLSWGEETQYF	TGTGCCAGCAGCTTGTCATGGGGAGAAGAGACCCAGTACTTC
-	TRBJ2-1	TRBV9	TRBD2	CASAETSGSGNEQFF	TGTGCCAGCGCCGAGACTAGCGGGAGCGGCAATGAGCAGTTCTTC
-	TRBJ2-7	TRBV5-1	TRBD1	CASSGTGYEQYF	TGCGCCAGCAGCGGGACAGGATACGAGCAGTACTTC
-	TRBJ1-2	TRBV6-5	-	CASSYGQGSYGYTF	TGTGCCAGCAGTTACGGGCAGGGGTCCTATGGCTACACCTTC
-	TRBJ2-2	TRBV7-2	-	CASSLYYTGELFF	TGTGCCAGCAGCTTATACTACACCGGGGAGCTGTTTTTT
-	TRBJ2-5	TRBV11-2	-	CASSLVSQETQYF	TGTGCCAGCAGCTTGGTCAGTCAAGAGACCCAGTACTTC
-	TRBJ1-2	TRBV19	TRBD1	CASSRGQGVITSFRYTF	TGTGCCAGTAGTAGGGGACAGGGGGTGATCACCAGCTTCCGGTACACCTTC
-	TRBJ2-3	TRBV7-3	TRBD2	CASSLTVGLAGERDTQYF	TGTGCCAGCAGCTTAACGGTGGGACTAGCGGGAGAAAGAGATACGCAGTATTTT
-	TRBJ1-1	TRBV6-5	-	CASRAGQVYTEAFF	TGTGCCAGCAGAGCGGGACAAGTTTACACTGAAGCTTTCTTT
-	TRBJ1-2	TRBV5-7	-	CASSSWPGYTF	TGTGCCAGCAGCTCATGGCCGGGCTACACCTTC
-	TRBJ1-1	TRBV7-3	-	CASSSQRGSTEAFF	TGTGCCAGCAGCTCGCAAAGGGGTAGTACTGAAGCTTTCTTT
-	TRBJ1-2	TRBV28	-	CASSLSYYGYTF	TGTGCCAGCAGTTTATCCTATTATGGCTACACCTTC
-	TRBJ1-4	TRBV4-3	-	CASSPTSATNEKLFF	TGCGCCAGCAGCCCGACATCTGCAACTAATGAAAAACTGTTTTTT